The rows below give T cell receptor beta chains drawn from one sample of a study of cytomegalovirus exposure and HLA in healthy donors. TCRdb keeps only in-frame clones here, not all; method: immunoSEQ multiplex PCR. This sample has about 140,000 clones, with about 61% found just once. Sequencing input: PBMCs. Source of these receptors: a male donor in good health and CMV-seronegative. Both conserved end residues are part of each CDR3. Fields, in order: J gene, D gene, CDR3 length, V gene, clone size, CDR3 protein, CDR3 DNA. The D gene is left open where the match is weak. Clone size is shown for a subset of rows, as once, few, many or a class of expanded clone.

TRBJ2-7 TRBD1 15 TRBV19 . CASSHRQGISYEQYF TGTGCCAGTAGTCACCGACAGGGAATTTCCTACGAGCAGTACTTC
TRBJ1-4 . 15 TRBV6-1 . CASSEAAGLNEKLFF TGTGCCAGCAGTGAAGCGGCGGGGTTAAATGAAAAACTGTTTTTT
TRBJ1-1 . 15 TRBV18 few CASSPLADTNTEAFF TGTGCCAGCTCACCACTGGCGGATACGAACACTGAAGCTTTCTTT
TRBJ2-5 TRBD1 15 TRBV5-4 . CASSRDRGQQETQYF TGTGCCAGCAGTCGGGACAGGGGCCAGCAAGAGACCCAGTACTTC
TRBJ1-2 . 13 TRBV6-6 . CASSYSFDYGYTF TGTGCCAGCAGTTATAGTTTTGACTATGGCTACACCTTC
TRBJ1-2 . 13 TRBV7-9 . CASSSRNREIVLF TGTGCCAGCAGCTCCCGAAACAGGGAGATCGTTCTATTC
TRBJ2-2 . 14 TRBV7-2 . CASRSPPLIGELFF TGTGCCAGCAGAAGCCCCCCCCTAATCGGGGAGCTGTTTTTT
TRBJ1-6 TRBD1 18 TRBV16 . CASSPSGQGSSYNSPLHF TGTGCCAGCAGCCCTAGTGGACAGGGCAGCTCCTATAATTCACCCCTCCACTTT
TRBJ1-1 . 13 TRBV15 . CATSRDGGSEAFF TGTGCCACCAGCAGAGATGGGGGCTCAGAAGCTTTCTTT
TRBJ1-2 . 12 TRBV18 . CASSPNLDGYTF TGTGCCAGCTCGCCGAACCTAGATGGCTACACCTTC
TRBJ2-1 . 14 TRBV4-1 . CASRKQGSYNEQFF TGCGCCAGCAGAAAACAGGGATCCTACAATGAGCAGTTCTTC
TRBJ1-1 . 13 TRBV19 few CASSIMGGTEAFF TGTGCCAGTAGTATAATGGGGGGGACTGAAGCTTTCTTT
TRBJ1-4 . 15 TRBV5-4 . CASSLDRATNEKLFF TGTGCCAGCAGCTTGGACAGAGCAACTAATGAAAAACTGTTTTTT
TRBJ1-4 TRBD1 15 TRBV10-3 few CAISDQQGLNEKLFF TGTGCCATCAGTGACCAACAGGGGCTTAATGAAAAACTGTTTTTT
TRBJ2-4 TRBD2 16 TRBV19 . CASSIRLAGGGNIQYF TGTGCCAGTAGTATCAGACTAGCGGGGGGGGGAAACATTCAGTACTTC
TRBJ1-2 . 12 TRBV30 . CAWRPGWYGYPF TGTGCCTGGAGACCAGGGTGGTATGGCTACCCCTTC
TRBJ2-2 TRBD2 14 TRBV7-9 . CASSLGGLPGELFF TGTGCCAGCAGCCTGGGAGGGCTTCCCGGGGAGCTGTTTTTT
TRBJ2-5 . 15 TRBV4-3 . CASSQEEARGETQYF TGCGCCAGCAGCCAAGAGGAGGCACGAGGGGAGACCCAGTACTTC
TRBJ1-1 . 14 TRBV6-5 . CASSYSGRGTEAFF TGTGCCAGCAGTTACTCGGGGAGGGGCACTGAAGCTTTCTTT
TRBJ1-5 TRBD1 15 TRBV28 . CASTGGTGLNQPQHF TGTGCCAGCACAGGGGGGACAGGGTTGAATCAGCCCCAGCATTTT
TRBJ2-7 TRBD2 14 TRBV11-3 . CASSQRDGAYEQYF TGTGCCAGCAGCCAGCGGGACGGAGCCTACGAGCAGTACTTC
TRBJ2-7 . 11 TRBV27 once CASSLFCEQYF TGTGCCAGCAGTTTATTCTGCGAGCAGTACTTC
TRBJ2-1 TRBD2 16 TRBV6-5 medium-sized CASSYTGLAGGNEQFF TGTGCCAGCAGTTACACCGGACTAGCGGGCGGGAATGAGCAGTTCTTC
TRBJ1-4 . 15 TRBV13 . CASSPPRQGFEKLFF TGTGCCAGCAGCCCCCCGCGGCAGGGGTTTGAAAAACTGTTTTTT
TRBJ2-1 . 16 TRBV7-6 . CASSRRVLGGYNEQFF TGTGCCAGCAGTCGCAGGGTTTTGGGGGGCTACAATGAGCAGTTCTTC
TRBJ2-7 TRBD2 14 TRBV2 . CASSPRTSGGEQYF TGTGCCAGCAGCCCAAGGACTAGCGGTGGCGAGCAGTACTTC
TRBJ2-7 . 12 TRBV30 . CAWSVLGGEQYF TGTGCCTGGAGTGTCTTGGGGGGCGAGCAGTACTTC
TRBJ1-2 TRBD1 15 TRBV5-4 once CASSLGSAGGYGYTF TGTGCCAGCAGCTTGGGGTCGGCAGGGGGCTATGGCTACACCTTC
TRBJ2-7 . 15 TRBV12-2 . CASRLPPGLADEQYF TGTGCAAGTCGCTTACCGCCAGGGTTGGCCGACGAGCAGTACTTC
TRBJ2-5 TRBD1 14 TRBV5-1 once CASSSGTVRETQYF TGCGCCAGCAGCTCCGGGACAGTTAGAGAGACCCAGTACTTC
TRBJ1-1 . 13 TRBV25-1 . CASGAQGYTEAFF TGTGCCAGCGGAGCTCAGGGGTATACTGAAGCTTTCTTT
TRBJ2-5 TRBD2 16 TRBV18 once CASSPLTSGPQETQYF TGTGCCAGCTCACCCCTGACTAGCGGCCCCCAAGAGACCCAGTACTTC
TRBJ2-3 . 13 TRBV28 . CASNVGRTDTQYF TGTGCAAGTAATGTGGGGAGAACAGATACGCAGTATTTT
TRBJ2-6 . 16 TRBV5-1 . CASSPTTSSGANVLTF TGCGCCAGCAGCCCAACCACGAGCTCTGGGGCCAACGTCCTGACTTTC
TRBJ1-2 . 15 TRBV7-8 . CASSLGGGEGYGYTF TGTGCCAGCAGCTTAGGCGGAGGGGAGGGCTATGGCTACACCTTC
TRBJ1-6 . 16 TRBV6-5 . CASSSSGSSYNSPLHF TGTGCCAGCAGTTCCTCGGGGAGCTCCTATAATTCACCCCTCCACTTT
TRBJ1-2 . 13 TRBV2 . CASRTEGSYGYTF TGTGCCAGCCGGACGGAAGGGAGCTATGGCTACACCTTC
TRBJ1-1 TRBD1 14 TRBV9 . CASSVGQGNTEAFF TGTGCCAGCAGCGTAGGACAGGGGAACACTGAAGCTTTCTTT
TRBJ1-4 . 15 TRBV7-9 . CASSSFGEGNEKLFF TGTGCCAGCAGCTCCTTCGGGGAGGGCAACGAAAAACTGTTTTTT
TRBJ2-5 . 15 TRBV7-8 . CASSLGFGGGETQYF TGTGCCAGCAGCTTAGGGTTTGGGGGAGGAGAGACCCAGTACTTC
TRBJ2-3 . 15 TRBV19 . CASSIERASTDTQYF TGTGCCAGTAGTATAGAGCGGGCCAGCACAGATACGCAGTATTTT
TRBJ1-2 . 16 TRBV25-1 . CASSEYDTGQGYGYTF TGTGCCAGCAGTGAATATGACACAGGGCAGGGGTATGGCTACACCTTC
TRBJ1-5 . 16 TRBV5-8 . CASSFTGIYSNQPQHF TGTGCCAGCAGCTTTACAGGGATTTATAGCAATCAGCCCCAGCATTTT
TRBJ1-5 TRBD1 14 TRBV18 . CASSLGQGNQPQHF TGTGCCAGCTCCCTAGGACAGGGCAATCAGCCCCAGCATTTT
TRBJ2-7 TRBD1 15 TRBV7-9 . CASSPPTGSTAEQYF TGTGCCAGCAGCCCACCGACAGGGTCCACCGCGGAGCAGTACTTC
TRBJ2-5 . 11 TRBV11-2 . CASSFEETQYF TGTGCCAGCAGCTTCGAGGAGACCCAGTACTTC
TRBJ1-1 TRBD1 12 TRBV11-1 . CASSPDRDGAFF TGTGCCAGCAGCCCCGACAGGGATGGAGCTTTCTTT
TRBJ1-1 . 15 TRBV30 . CAWSLSGGGNTEAFF TGTGCCTGGAGTCTTTCGGGGGGGGGTAACACTGAAGCTTTCTTT
TRBJ2-7 . 13 TRBV6-6 . CASGYQVYYEQYF TGTGCCAGCGGGTATCAGGTATACTACGAGCAGTACTTC
TRBJ1-2 . 12 TRBV30 . CAWKRQAGGYTF TGTGCCTGGAAGCGGCAGGCGGGTGGCTACACCTTC
TRBJ1-2 . 17 TRBV5-6 . CASSSGWRSAHFYGYTF TGTGCCAGCAGCTCGGGGTGGAGGTCAGCCCATTTCTATGGCTACACCTTC
TRBJ1-2 . 13 TRBV2 . CASSAGQNYGYTF TGTGCCAGCAGTGCCGGACAGAACTATGGCTACACCTTC
TRBJ1-2 TRBD1 17 TRBV9 few CASSPDRGRIYDYGYTF TGTGCCAGCAGCCCTGACAGGGGGCGGATATATGACTATGGCTACACCTTC
TRBJ2-7 TRBD1 15 TRBV7-3 . CASSLMGQGRSEQYF TGTGCCAGCAGCTTAATGGGACAGGGGAGGTCCGAGCAGTACTTC